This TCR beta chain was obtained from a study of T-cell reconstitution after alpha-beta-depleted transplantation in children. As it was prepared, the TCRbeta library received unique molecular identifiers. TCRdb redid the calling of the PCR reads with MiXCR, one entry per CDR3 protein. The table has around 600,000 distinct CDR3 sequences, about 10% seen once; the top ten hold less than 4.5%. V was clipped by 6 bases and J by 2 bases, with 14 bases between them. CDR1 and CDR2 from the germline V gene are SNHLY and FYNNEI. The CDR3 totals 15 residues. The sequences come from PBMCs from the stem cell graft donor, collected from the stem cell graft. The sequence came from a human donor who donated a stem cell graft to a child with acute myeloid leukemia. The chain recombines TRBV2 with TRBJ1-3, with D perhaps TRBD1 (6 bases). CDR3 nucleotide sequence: TGTGCCAGCAGGGGGGCCCAAATCCCTGGAAACACCATATATTTT. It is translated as CASRGAQIPGNTIYF. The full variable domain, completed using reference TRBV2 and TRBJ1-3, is EPEVTQTPSHQVTQMGQEVILRCVPISNHLYFYWYRQILGQKVEFLVSFYNNEISEKSEIFDDQFSVERPDGSNFTLKIRSTKLEDSAMYFCASRGAQIPGNTIYFGEGSWLTVV.